What follows is one TCR beta chain and its context. Its antigen is still unknown. Both 60 Vbeta primers and 13 Jbeta primers went into the PCR. Original methodology: A follow-up analysis tallied about 80 million unique TCR beta chains, about 11 million shared. Clones were read by immunoSEQ multiplex PCR, and TCRdb kept only the in-frame ones, dropping some. V and J calls and clone size are those listed in that table; D and trimming were worked out from the DNA. The table shows under 150,000 clones, with around three fifths occurring only once. The data stem from a study of cytomegalovirus exposure and HLA in healthy donors. Trimming took 3 bases from V and 4 from J, leaving 9 bases between them. The CDR3 totals 13 residues. Germline values: CDR1 MNHEY, CDR2 SMNVEV (reference sequence). The study, taken as a whole, reports: Other equally common chains were less clonally expanded than HLA-associated TCR beta chains, a later analysis showed.

What was sequenced was PBMCs. The V call is TRBV27, the J call TRBJ2-5; TRBD2 might be the D (5 bases). This sequence was found in a woman between 40 and 50 years old in good health and CMV-seronegative. For the CDR3, the DNA is TGTGCCAGCAGTTTGGAGGTGGGAGAGACCCAGTACTTC. This codes for CASSLEVGETQYF.